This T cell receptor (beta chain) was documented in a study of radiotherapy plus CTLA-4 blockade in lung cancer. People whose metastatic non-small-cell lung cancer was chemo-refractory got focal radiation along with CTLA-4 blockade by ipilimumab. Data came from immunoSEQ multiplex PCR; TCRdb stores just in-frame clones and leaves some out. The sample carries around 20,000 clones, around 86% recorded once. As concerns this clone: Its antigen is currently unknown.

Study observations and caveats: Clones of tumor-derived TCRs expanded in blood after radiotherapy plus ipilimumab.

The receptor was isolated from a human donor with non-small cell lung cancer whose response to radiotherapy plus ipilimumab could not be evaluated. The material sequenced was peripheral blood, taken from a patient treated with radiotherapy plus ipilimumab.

This CDR3 reads CATSRDGGSGNTIYF. CDR3 coding DNA: TGTGCCACCAGCAGGGACGGCGGGTCTGGAAACACCATATATTTT. This chain links TRBV15 with TRBJ1-3; the D is unclear. The CDR3 loop spans 15 amino acids. The ends were cut back, 3 bases at V and 1 base at J, with 10 bases in the middle. Germline V lookup: CDR1 LNHNV, CDR2 YYDKDF (reference sequence).